Listed below are T cell receptor beta chains from one sample, sequenced in a study of metastatic and nonmetastatic thyroid tumors. TCRdb re-clonotyped the PCR reads through MiXCR. The table shows tens of thousands of clones, with approximately 24% occurring only once. Sequenced input: tumor tissue. All receptors come from a female donor with papillary thyroid cancer or a benign thyroid nodule (not recorded which). Some clones in this sample may be carry-over from other donors' samples. The CDR3 runs from the conserved cysteine through the conserved F or W. A D gene is named only where the DNA matches it firmly. A row's size may be missing; if present it is once, few, many or a size class.

J,V,D,size,CDR3,DNA
TRBJ1-3,TRBV7-2,-,-,CASSWGHGNTIYF,TGTGCCAGCAGCTGGGGACATGGGAACACCATATATTTT
TRBJ1-6,TRBV27,TRBD1,medium-sized,CASSLTGRNSPLHF,TGTGCCAGCAGTCTGACAGGGAGGAATTCACCCCTCCACTTT
TRBJ2-2,TRBV6-1,-,-,CASRAGGETGELFF,TGTGCCAGCAGAGCTGGAGGGGAAACCGGGGAGCTGTTTTTT
TRBJ2-1,TRBV28,TRBD2,-,CASSPLSGIYNEQFF,TGTGCCAGCAGTCCTCTCAGCGGGATATACAATGAGCAGTTCTTC
TRBJ1-6,TRBV6-2/TRBV6-3,-,many,CASSYPDSIEGSPLHF,TGTGCCAGCAGTTACCCGGACAGTATTGAAGGGTCACCCCTCCACTTT
TRBJ1-5,TRBV9,-,-,CASSVAPGDNQPQHF,TGTGCCAGCAGCGTAGCTCCAGGGGACAATCAGCCCCAGCATTTT
TRBJ1-1,TRBV6-1,-,-,CASSPGNRVHTEALF,TGTGCCAGCAGCCCGGGGAACAGGGTACACACTGAAGCTCTCTTT
TRBJ2-3,TRBV6-5,TRBD2,few,CASSWGLAGVRDTQYF,TGTGCCAGCAGTTGGGGACTAGCGGGAGTCAGAGATACGCAGTATTTT
TRBJ2-3,TRBV6-2/TRBV6-3,TRBD2,many,CASSAPLAGGLDTQYF,TGTGCCAGCAGTGCCCCTCTAGCGGGGGGGTTAGATACGCAGTATTTT
TRBJ2-7,TRBV6-2/TRBV6-3,TRBD2,few,CASSPSGGTGRDYEQYF,TGTGCCAGCAGCCCATCCGGGGGGACGGGGAGGGACTACGAGCAGTACTTC
TRBJ2-7,TRBV4-1,-,-,CASSQLDSESYEQYF,TGCGCCAGCAGCCAATTAGATTCAGAGTCCTACGAGCAGTACTTC
TRBJ1-1,TRBV2,-,-,CASRQGEAFF,TGTGCCAGCAGGCAGGGCGAAGCTTTCTTT
TRBJ1-3,TRBV2,-,many,CARSTGDSGNTIYF,TGTGCCAGATCGACAGGAGACTCTGGAAACACCATATATTTT
TRBJ2-7,TRBV7-8,TRBD2,-,CASSQLIIAGVYEQYF,TGTGCCAGCAGCCAACTAATAATAGCGGGAGTCTACGAGCAGTACTTC
TRBJ2-5,TRBV20-1,-,-,CSARDRGREWETQYF,TGCAGTGCTAGAGATCGCGGCAGGGAGTGGGAGACCCAGTACTTC
TRBJ1-4,TRBV7-2,-,many,CASSLEGGGKLFF,TGTGCCAGCAGCTTAGAGGGGGGTGGAAAACTGTTTTTT
TRBJ2-3,TRBV2,TRBD2,many,CACRYSGVTDTQYF,TGTGCCTGCAGGTACAGCGGGGTCACAGATACGCAGTATTTT
TRBJ1-1,TRBV2,-,many,CASAEGNTEAFF,TGTGCCAGCGCTGAGGGTAACACTGAAGCTTTCTTT
TRBJ2-7,TRBV2,TRBD1,few,CASRNRGRFHEQYF,TGTGCCAGCAGGAACAGGGGGCGCTTCCACGAGCAGTACTTC
TRBJ2-7,TRBV7-9,-,-,CASSLPRPGTSEQYF,TGTGCCAGCAGCTTACCCCGCCCCGGGACATCAGAGCAGTACTTC
TRBJ2-5,TRBV4-2,-,many,CASSQDGGGHQETQYF,TGTGCCAGCAGCCAAGATGGAGGGGGGCACCAAGAGACCCAGTACTTC
TRBJ2-7,TRBV7-8,-,many,CASSWTGRGSYEQYF,TGTGCCAGCAGCTGGACTGGACGGGGCTCCTACGAGCAGTACTTC
TRBJ2-7,TRBV6-1,-,-,CASSPGVTHEQYF,TGTGCCAGCAGTCCGGGGGTTACCCACGAGCAGTACTTC
TRBJ2-7,TRBV30,-,-,CAWSPLYEQYF,TGTGCCTGGAGTCCCCTCTACGAGCAGTACTTC
TRBJ2-3,TRBV11-3,TRBD2,once,CASGGGTSTDTQYF,TGTGCCAGCGGGGGGGGAACTAGCACAGATACGCAGTATTTT
TRBJ2-5,TRBV4-3,-,many,CASSQGYREETQYF,TGCGCCAGCAGCCAAGGTTACCGCGAAGAGACCCAGTACTTC
TRBJ1-3,TRBV6-5,-,many,CASSYTGWTAQITGNTIYF,TGTGCCAGCAGTTATACAGGGTGGACGGCACAGATTACTGGAAACACCATATATTTT
TRBJ1-6,TRBV24-1,-,-,CATSDLSGPLHF,TGTGCCACCAGCGATTTGTCGGGGCCCCTCCACTTT
TRBJ2-7,TRBV3-1,-,many,CASSQDYEQYF,TGTGCCAGCAGCCAAGACTACGAGCAGTACTTC
TRBJ2-1,TRBV30,-,once,CAWSVVNSMQFF,TGTGCCTGGAGTGTCGTGAACAGTATGCAGTTCTTC
TRBJ2-3,TRBV7-2,-,many,CASSSGTYEGGTQYF,TGTGCCAGCAGCTCCGGGACTTACGAGGGGGGTACGCAGTATTTT
TRBJ1-3,TRBV2,-,many,CASSEGWVGNTIYF,TGTGCCAGCAGTGAAGGGTGGGTTGGAAACACCATATATTTT
TRBJ2-7,TRBV3-1,-,many,CASSQDYPDGYEQYF,TGTGCCAGCAGCCAAGATTATCCCGACGGCTACGAGCAGTACTTC
TRBJ2-3,TRBV6-1,TRBD2,many,CASSELAGRTDTQYF,TGTGCCAGCAGTGAACTAGCGGGTCGCACAGATACGCAGTATTTT
TRBJ2-7,TRBV20-1,-,few,CSVLAGPRGRGYEQYF,TGCAGCGTCCTAGCGGGTCCCAGGGGGAGGGGCTACGAGCAGTACTTC
TRBJ2-1,TRBV19,-,many,CASTPPNYNEQFF,TGTGCCAGTACCCCACCAAATTACAATGAGCAGTTCTTC
TRBJ2-3,TRBV24-1,-,-,CATSDLTGSADTQYF,TGTGCCACCAGTGATTTAACGGGGAGTGCGGATACGCAGTATTTT